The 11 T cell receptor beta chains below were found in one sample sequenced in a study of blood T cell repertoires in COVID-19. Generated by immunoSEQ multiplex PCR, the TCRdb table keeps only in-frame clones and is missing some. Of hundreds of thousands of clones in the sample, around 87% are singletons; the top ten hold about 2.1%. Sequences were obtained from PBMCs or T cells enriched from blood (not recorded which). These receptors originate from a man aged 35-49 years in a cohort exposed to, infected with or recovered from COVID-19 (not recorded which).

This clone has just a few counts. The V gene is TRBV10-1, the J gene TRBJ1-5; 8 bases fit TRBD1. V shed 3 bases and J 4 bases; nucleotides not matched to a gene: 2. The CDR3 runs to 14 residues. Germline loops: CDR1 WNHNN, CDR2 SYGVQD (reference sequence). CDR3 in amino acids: CASSEGQGNQPQHF. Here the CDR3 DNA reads TGCGCCAGCAGTGAAGGACAGGGAAATCAGCCCCAGCATTTT.

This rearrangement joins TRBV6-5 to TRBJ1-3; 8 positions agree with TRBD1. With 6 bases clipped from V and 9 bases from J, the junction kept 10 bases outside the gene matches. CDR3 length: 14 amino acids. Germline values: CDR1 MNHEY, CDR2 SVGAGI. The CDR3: CASRPGGAGITIYF. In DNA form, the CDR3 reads TGTGCCAGCAGGCCAGGGGGCGCCGGTATCACCATATATTTT.

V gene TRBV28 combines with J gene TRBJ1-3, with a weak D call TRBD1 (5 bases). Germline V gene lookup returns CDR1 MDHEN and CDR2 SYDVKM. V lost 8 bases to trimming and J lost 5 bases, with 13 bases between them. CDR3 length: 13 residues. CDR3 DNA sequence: TGTGCCAGCCAGCAGGGTCTTAGAAACACCATATATTTT. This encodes CASQQGLRNTIYF.

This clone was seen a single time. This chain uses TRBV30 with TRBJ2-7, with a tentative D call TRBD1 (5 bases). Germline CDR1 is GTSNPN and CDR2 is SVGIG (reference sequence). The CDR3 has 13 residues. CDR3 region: CAYEVSGNYEQYF. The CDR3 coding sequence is TGTGCTTATGAGGTGTCAGGGAATTACGAGCAGTACTTC.

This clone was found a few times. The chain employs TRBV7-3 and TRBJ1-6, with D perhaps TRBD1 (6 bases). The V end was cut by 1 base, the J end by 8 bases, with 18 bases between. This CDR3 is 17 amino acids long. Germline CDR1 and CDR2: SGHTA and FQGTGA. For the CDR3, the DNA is TGTGCCAGCAGCTTAAGAATGTTTGAACAGGGAGATTCACCCCTCCACTTT. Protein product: CASSLRMFEQGDSPLHF.

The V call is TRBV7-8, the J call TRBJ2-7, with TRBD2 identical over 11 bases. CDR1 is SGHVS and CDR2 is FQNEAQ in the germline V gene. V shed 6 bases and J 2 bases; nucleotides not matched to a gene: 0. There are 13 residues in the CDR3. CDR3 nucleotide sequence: TGTGCCAGCAGGACTAGCGGGACCTACGAGCAGTACTTC. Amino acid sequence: CASRTSGTYEQYF.

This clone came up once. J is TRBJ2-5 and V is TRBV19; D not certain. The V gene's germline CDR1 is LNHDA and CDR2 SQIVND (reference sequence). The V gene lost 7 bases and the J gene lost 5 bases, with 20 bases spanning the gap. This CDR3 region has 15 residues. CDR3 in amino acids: CASTPSERNWETQYF. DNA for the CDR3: TGTGCCAGTACCCCGAGTGAGAGGAACTGGGAGACCCAGTACTTC.

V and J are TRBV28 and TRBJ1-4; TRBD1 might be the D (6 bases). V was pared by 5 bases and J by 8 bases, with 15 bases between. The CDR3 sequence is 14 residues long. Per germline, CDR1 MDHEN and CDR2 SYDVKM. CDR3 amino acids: CASSKTGKGEKLFF. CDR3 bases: TGTGCCAGCAGTAAAACAGGGAAGGGCGAAAAACTGTTTTTT.

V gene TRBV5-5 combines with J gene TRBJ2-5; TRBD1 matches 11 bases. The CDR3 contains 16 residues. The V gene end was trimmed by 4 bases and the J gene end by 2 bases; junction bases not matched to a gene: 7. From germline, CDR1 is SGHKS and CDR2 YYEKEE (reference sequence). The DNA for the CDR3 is TGTGCCAGCAGCCAATTCGGACAGGGGGCTCAAGAGACCCAGTACTTC. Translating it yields CASSQFGQGAQETQYF.

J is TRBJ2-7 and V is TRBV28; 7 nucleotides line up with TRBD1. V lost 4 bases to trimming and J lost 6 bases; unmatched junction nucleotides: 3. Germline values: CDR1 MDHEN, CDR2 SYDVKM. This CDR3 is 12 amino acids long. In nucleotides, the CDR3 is TGTGCCAGCAGTTCGTACAGGGGCGAGCAGTACTTC. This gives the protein CASSSYRGEQYF.

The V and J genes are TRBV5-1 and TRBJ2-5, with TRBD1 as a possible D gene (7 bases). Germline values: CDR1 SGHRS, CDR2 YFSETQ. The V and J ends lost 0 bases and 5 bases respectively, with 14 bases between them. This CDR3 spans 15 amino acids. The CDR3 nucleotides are TGCGCCAGCAGCTTGGGGACAGGAGGGTCGGAGACCCAGTACTTC. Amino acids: CASSLGTGGSETQYF. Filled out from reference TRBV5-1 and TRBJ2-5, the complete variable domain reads KAGVTQTPRYLIKTRGQQVTLSCSPISGHRSVSWYQQTPGQGLQFLFEYFSETQRNKGNFPGRFSGRQFSNSRSEMNVSTLELGDSALYLCASSLGTGGSETQYFGPGTRLLVL.